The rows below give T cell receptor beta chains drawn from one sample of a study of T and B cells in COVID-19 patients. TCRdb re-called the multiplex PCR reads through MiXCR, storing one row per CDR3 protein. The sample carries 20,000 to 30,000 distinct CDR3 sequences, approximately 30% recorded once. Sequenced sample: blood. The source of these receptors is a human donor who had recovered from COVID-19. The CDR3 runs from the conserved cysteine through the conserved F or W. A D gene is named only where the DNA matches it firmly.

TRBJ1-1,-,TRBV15,CATSRERGMNTEAFF
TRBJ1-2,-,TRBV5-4,CASKNEGHLNYGYTF
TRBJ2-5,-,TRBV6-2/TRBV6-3,CASSTGLFGAETQYF
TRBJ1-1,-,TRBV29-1,CSADPGPLNTEAFF
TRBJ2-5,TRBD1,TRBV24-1,CATSDFQGAGPGETQYF
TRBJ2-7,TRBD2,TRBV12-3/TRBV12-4,CASSFHGLAGVYEQYF
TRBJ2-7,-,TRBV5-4,CASSLTDRDGEQYF
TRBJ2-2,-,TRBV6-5,CASSYSRGVGNTGELFF
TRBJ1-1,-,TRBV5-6,CASSLDMNTEAFF
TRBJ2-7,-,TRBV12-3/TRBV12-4,CASSAQGRGSYEQYF
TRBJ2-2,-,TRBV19,CASRSGLAGELFF
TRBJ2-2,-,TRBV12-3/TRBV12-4,CASSSPTGRENTGELFF
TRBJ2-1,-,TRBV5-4,CASSSPEGRNNEQFF
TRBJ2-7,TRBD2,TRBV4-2,CASSHSSGASYEQYF
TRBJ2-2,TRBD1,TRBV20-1,CSARGDRNTGELFF
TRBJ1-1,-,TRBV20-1,CSASRARENTEAFF